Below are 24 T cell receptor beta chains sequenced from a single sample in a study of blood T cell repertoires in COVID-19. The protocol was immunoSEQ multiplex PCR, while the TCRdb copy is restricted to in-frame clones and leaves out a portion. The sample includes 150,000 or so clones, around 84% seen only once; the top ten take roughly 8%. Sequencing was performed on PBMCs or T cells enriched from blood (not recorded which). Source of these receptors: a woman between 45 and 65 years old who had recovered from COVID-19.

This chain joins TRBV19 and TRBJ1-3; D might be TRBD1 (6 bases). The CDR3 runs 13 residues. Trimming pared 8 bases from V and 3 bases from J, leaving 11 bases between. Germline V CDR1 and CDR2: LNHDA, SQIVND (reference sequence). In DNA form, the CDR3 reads TGTGCCAGTGCGCGGGGGCTTGGAAACACCATATATTTT. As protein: CASARGLGNTIYF.

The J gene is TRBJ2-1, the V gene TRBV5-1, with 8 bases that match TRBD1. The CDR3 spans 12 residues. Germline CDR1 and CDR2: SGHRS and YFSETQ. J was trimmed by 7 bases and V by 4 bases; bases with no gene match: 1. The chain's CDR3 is CASSQGANEQFF. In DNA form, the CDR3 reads TGCGCCAGCAGCCAGGGGGCTAATGAGCAGTTCTTC.

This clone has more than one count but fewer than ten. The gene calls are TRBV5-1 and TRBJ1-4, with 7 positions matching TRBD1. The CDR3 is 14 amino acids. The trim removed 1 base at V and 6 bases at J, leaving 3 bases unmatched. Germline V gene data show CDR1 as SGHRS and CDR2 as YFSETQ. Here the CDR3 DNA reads TGCGCCAGCAGCTTGTCAGGGGGTGATGAAAAACTGTTTTTT. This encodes CASSLSGGDEKLFF.

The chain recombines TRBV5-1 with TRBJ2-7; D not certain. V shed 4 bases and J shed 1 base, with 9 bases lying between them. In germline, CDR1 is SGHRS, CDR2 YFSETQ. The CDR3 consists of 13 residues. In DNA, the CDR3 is TGCGCCAGCAGCGGAGTCCAATCCTACGAGCAGTACTTC. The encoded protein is CASSGVQSYEQYF.

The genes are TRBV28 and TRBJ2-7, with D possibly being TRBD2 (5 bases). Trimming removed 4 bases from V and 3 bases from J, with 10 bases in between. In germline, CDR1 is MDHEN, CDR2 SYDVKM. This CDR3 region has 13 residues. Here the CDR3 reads CASSSPGGYEQYF. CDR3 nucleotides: TGTGCCAGCAGTTCCCCTGGAGGCTACGAGCAGTACTTC.

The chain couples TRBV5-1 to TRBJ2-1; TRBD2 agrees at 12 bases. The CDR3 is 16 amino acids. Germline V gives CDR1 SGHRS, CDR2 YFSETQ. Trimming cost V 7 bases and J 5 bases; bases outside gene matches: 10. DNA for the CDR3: TGCGCCAGCCTACTCGAACTAGCGGGGGGACACAATGAGCAGTTCTTC. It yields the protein CASLLELAGGHNEQFF.

The CDR3 is CASSQYRQVNTEAFF. The CDR3 DNA sequence: TGCGCCAGCAGCCAATACAGACAGGTGAACACTGAAGCTTTCTTT. The chain recombines TRBV4-1 with TRBJ1-1; possible D gene TRBD1, 6 bases. Per germline, CDR1 MGHRA and CDR2 YSYEKL. V shed 2 bases and J shed 0 bases, with 10 bases lying between them. The CDR3 runs 15 residues.

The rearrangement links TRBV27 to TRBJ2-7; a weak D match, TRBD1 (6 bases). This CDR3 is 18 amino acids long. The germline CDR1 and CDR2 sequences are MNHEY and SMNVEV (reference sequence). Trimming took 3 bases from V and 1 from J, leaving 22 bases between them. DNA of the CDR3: TGTGCCAGCAGTTTTTACTCATTTGGTTCGCAGGGGTCCTACGAGCAGTACTTC. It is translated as CASSFYSFGSQGSYEQYF.

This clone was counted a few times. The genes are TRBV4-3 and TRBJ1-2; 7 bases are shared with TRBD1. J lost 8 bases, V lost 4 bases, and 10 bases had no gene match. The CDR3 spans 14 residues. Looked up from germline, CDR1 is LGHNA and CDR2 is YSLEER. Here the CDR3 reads CASSPNDRARGYTF. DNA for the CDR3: TGCGCCAGCAGCCCCAACGACAGGGCAAGAGGCTACACCTTC.

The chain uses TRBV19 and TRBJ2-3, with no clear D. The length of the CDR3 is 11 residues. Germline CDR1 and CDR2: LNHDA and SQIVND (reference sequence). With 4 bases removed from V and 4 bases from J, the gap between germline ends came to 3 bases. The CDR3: CASSTADTQYF. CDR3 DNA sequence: TGTGCCAGTAGTACGGCAGATACGCAGTATTTT.

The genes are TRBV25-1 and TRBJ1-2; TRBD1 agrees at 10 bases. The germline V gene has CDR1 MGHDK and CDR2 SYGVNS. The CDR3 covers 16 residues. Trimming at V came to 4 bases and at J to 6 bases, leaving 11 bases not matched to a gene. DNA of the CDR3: TGTGCCAGCAGTGCCCCCTTGGGGACAGGGGTTCATGGCTACACCTTC. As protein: CASSAPLGTGVHGYTF.

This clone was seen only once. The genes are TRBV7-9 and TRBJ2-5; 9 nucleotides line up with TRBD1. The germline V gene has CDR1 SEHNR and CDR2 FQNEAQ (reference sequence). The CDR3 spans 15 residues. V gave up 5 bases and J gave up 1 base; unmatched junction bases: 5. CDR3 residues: CASSNRDRVQETQYF. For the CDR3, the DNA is TGTGCCAGCAGCAACCGGGACAGGGTCCAAGAGACCCAGTACTTC. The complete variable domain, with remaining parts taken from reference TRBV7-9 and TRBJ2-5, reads DTGVSQNPRHKITKRGQNVTFRCDPISEHNRLYWYRQTLGQGPEFLTYFQNEAQLEKSRLLSDRFSAERPKGSFSTLEIQRTEQGDSAMYLCASSNRDRVQETQYFGPGTRLLVL.

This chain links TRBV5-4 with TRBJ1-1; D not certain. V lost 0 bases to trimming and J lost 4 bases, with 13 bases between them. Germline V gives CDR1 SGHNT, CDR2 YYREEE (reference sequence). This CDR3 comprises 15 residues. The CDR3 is CASSLDRWAITEAFF. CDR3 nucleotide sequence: TGTGCCAGCAGCTTGGATCGCTGGGCAATCACTGAAGCTTTCTTT.

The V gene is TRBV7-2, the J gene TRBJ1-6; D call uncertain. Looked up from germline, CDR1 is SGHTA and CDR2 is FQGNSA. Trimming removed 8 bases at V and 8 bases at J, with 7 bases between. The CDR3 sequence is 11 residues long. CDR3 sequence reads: CASGEDSPLHF. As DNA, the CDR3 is TGTGCCAGCGGTGAGGATTCACCCCTCCACTTT.

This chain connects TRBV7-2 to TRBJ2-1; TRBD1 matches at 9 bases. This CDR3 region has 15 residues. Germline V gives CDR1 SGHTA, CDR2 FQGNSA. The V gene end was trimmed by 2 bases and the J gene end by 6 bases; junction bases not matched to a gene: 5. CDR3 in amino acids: CASSLTGTGTNEQFF. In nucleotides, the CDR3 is TGTGCCAGCAGCTTAACCGGGACAGGGACCAATGAGCAGTTCTTC.

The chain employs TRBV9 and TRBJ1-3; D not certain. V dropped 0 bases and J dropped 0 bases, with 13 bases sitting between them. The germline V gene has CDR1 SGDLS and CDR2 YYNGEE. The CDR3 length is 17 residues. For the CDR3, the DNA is TGTGCCAGCAGCGTAGGGAGTACTTTTCGCTCTGGAAACACCATATATTTT. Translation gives CASSVGSTFRSGNTIYF.

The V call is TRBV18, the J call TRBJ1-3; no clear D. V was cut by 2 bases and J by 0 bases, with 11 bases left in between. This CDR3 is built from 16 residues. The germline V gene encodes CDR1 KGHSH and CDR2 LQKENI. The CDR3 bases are TGTGCCAGCTCACCATACCGGAGGAGCTCTGGAAACACCATATATTTT. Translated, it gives CASSPYRRSSGNTIYF. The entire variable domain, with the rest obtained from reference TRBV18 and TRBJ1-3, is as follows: NAGVMQNPRHLVRRRGQEARLRCSPMKGHSHVYWYRQLPEEGLKFMVYLQKENIIDESGMPKERFSAEFPKEGPSILRIQQVVRGDSAAYFCASSPYRRSSGNTIYFGEGSWLTVV.

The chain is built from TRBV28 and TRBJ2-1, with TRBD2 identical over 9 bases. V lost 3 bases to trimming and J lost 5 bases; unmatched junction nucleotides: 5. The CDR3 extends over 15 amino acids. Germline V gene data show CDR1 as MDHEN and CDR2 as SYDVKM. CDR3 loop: CASSFLAGQNNEQFF. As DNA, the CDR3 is TGTGCCAGCAGTTTCCTAGCGGGGCAGAACAATGAGCAGTTCTTC.

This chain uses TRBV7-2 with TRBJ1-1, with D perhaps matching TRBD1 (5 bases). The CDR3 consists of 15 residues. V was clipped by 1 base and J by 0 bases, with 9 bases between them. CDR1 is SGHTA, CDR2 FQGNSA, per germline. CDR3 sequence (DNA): TGTGCCAGCAGCTTAGTAGGGGATATGAACACTGAAGCTTTCTTT. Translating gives CASSLVGDMNTEAFF.

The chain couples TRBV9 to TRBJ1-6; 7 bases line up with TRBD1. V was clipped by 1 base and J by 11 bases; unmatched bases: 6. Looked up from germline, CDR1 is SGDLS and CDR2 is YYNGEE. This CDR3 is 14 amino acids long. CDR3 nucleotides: TGTGCCAGCAGCGTAAAACCAGGGGGTACACCCCTCCACTTT. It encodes CASSVKPGGTPLHF.

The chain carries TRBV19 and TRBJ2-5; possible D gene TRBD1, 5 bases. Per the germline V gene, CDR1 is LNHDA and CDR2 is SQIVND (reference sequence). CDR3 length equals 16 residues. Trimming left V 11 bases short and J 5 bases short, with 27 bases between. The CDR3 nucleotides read TGTGCCGGTACGAGGTTTGGGGCCGTACATAGGGAGACCCAGTACTTC. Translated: CAGTRFGAVHRETQYF. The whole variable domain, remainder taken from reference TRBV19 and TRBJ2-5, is DGGITQSPKYLFRKEGQNVTLSCEQNLNHDAMYWYRQDPGQGLRLIYYSQIVNDFQKGDIAEGYSVSREKKESFPLTVTSAQKNPTAFYLCAGTRFGAVHRETQYFGPGTRLLVL.

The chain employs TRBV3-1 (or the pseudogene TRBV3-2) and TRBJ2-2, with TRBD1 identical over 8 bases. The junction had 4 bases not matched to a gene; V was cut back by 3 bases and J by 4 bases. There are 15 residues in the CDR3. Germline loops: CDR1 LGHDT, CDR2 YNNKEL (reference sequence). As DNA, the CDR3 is TGTGCCAGCAGCCATGGACAGGGCGGCACCGGGGAGCTGTTTTTT. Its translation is CASSHGQGGTGELFF.

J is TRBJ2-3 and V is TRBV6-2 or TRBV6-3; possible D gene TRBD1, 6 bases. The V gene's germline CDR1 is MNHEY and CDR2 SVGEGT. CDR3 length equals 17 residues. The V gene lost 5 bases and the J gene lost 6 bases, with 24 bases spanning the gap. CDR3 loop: CASSTPSDRPVTDTQYF. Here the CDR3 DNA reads TGTGCCAGCAGTACCCCCTCTGACAGGCCGGTTACGGATACGCAGTATTTT.

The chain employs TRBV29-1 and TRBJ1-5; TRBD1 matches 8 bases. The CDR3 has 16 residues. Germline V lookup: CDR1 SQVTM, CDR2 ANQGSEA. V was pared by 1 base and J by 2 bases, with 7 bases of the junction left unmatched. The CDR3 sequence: CSVEGLDRGGNQPQHF. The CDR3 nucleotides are TGCAGCGTTGAAGGCCTCGACAGGGGAGGCAATCAGCCCCAGCATTTT.